The 16 T cell receptor beta chains below all came from one sample that was sequenced in a study of cytomegalovirus exposure and HLA in healthy donors. Generated by immunoSEQ multiplex PCR, the TCRdb table keeps only in-frame clones and is missing some. Of 110,000 to 150,000 clones listed, about nine tenths were seen once; the top ten hold 2.5% to 3.5%. Input material: PBMCs. The receptors originated from a man between 18 and 29 years old in good health and CMV-seronegative.

The chain links TRBV19 to TRBJ2-7; 8 bases fit TRBD2. The CDR3 is 15 residues long. V was clipped by 3 bases and J by 2 bases; unmatched bases: 6. CDR1 and CDR2 from the germline V gene are LNHDA and SQIVND (reference sequence). The CDR3 nucleotides are TGTGCCAGTAGTATTGAACTAGCGGCTACCTACGAGCAGTACTTC. Protein sequence: CASSIELAATYEQYF.

The gene calls are TRBV19 and TRBJ1-1; tentatively, D is TRBD1 (5 bases). V was pared by 3 bases and J by 3 bases, with 14 bases between. CDR1 LNHDA and CDR2 SQIVND come from the germline V gene (reference sequence). The CDR3 consists of 15 residues. CDR3 DNA: TGTGCCAGTAGTATTAGTGTGGTCAGGGACACTGAAGCTTTCTTT. This encodes CASSISVVRDTEAFF.

This clone was seen once. This chain uses TRBV7-8 with TRBJ1-2, with D possibly TRBD1 on 6 matching bases. Between the trimmed V and J ends, which lost 6 bases and 4 bases, there was a span of 15 bases. Germline lookup yields CDR1 SGHVS and CDR2 FQNEAQ. The CDR3 loop spans 14 amino acids. CDR3 residues: CASSSDSQLYGYTF. The CDR3 DNA is TGTGCCAGCAGTTCGGACAGCCAACTCTATGGCTACACCTTC.

The chain uses TRBV5-1 and TRBJ2-2; TRBD2 matches 8 bases. V dropped 0 bases and J dropped 5; count of bases not matched to a gene: 6. CDR3 length: 16 amino acids. Germline V gives CDR1 SGHRS, CDR2 YFSETQ. This chain's CDR3 is CASSLVAGGQTGELFF. CDR3 nucleotide sequence: TGCGCCAGCAGCTTGGTTGCGGGGGGCCAAACCGGGGAGCTGTTTTTT.

The rearrangement joins TRBV19 to TRBJ2-7; D gene unclear. Germline assignment: CDR1 LNHDA and CDR2 SQIVND (reference sequence). V was trimmed by 3 bases and J by 3 bases, leaving 9 bases between them. The CDR3 contains 13 residues. CDR3 region: CASSISHSYEQYF. CDR3 DNA: TGTGCCAGTAGTATTTCGCACAGCTACGAGCAGTACTTC.

CDR3 protein: CASSFLAGENEQFF. The CDR3 DNA is TGTGCCAGCAGTTTCCTAGCGGGAGAAAATGAGCAGTTCTTC. The chain links TRBV28 to TRBJ2-1, with 10 bases fitting TRBD2. The germline gives CDR1 MDHEN, CDR2 SYDVKM. V gave up 3 bases and J gave up 7 bases; unmatched junction bases: 3. The CDR3 is 14 amino acids.

This rearrangement joins TRBV21-1 to TRBJ1-5. TRBV21-1 is assigned pseudogene status. The CDR3 has 13 residues. The CDR3 loop is CASSPGGGKPQHF. The CDR3 bases are TGTGCCAGCAGCCCCGGAGGTGGCAAGCCCCAGCATTTT.

J is TRBJ1-1 and V is TRBV5-4, with a possible D match to TRBD1 (6 bases). Germline V lookup: CDR1 SGHNT, CDR2 YYREEE (reference sequence). Trimming cost V 4 bases and J 5 bases, with 15 bases left between them. The CDR3 spans 14 residues. The CDR3 sequence: CASSPGGGGTEAFF. The CDR3, as DNA: TGTGCCAGCAGCCCGGGAGGAGGGGGGACTGAAGCTTTCTTT.

The chain links TRBV25-1 to TRBJ2-1, with TRBD2 as a possible D gene (5 bases). This CDR3 comprises 15 residues. The germline gives CDR1 MGHDK, CDR2 SYGVNS. Deletions cut 5 bases from V and 8 bases from J, with 19 bases between. In DNA, the CDR3 is TGTGCCAGCAGTCCACTCGGGCGGGCTGCTGATGAGCAGTTCTTC. Translation: CASSPLGRAADEQFF.

The genes are TRBV7-9 and TRBJ2-7; D gene unclear. CDR1 is SEHNR and CDR2 is FQNEAQ in the germline V gene (reference sequence). There are 14 residues in the CDR3. V was trimmed by 6 bases and J by 3 bases, leaving 15 bases between them. Here the CDR3 reads CASRESGQNYEQYF. In nucleotides, the CDR3 is TGTGCCAGCAGGGAGTCGGGTCAGAACTACGAGCAGTACTTC.

The rearrangement joins TRBV19 to TRBJ2-1; D is possibly TRBD2 (6 bases). There are 18 residues in the CDR3. Between the trimmed V and J ends, which lost 4 bases and 8 bases, there was a span of 27 bases. Germline V gives CDR1 LNHDA, CDR2 SQIVND (reference sequence). The CDR3 nucleotides read TGTGCCAGTAGTAATGCAGGGCGCGGGGCGGAGGGCCTCCATGAGCAGTTCTTC. Amino acid sequence: CASSNAGRGAEGLHEQFF.

This rearrangement joins TRBV21-1 to TRBJ1-5. TRBV21-1 is a recognized pseudogene. The CDR3 loop spans 14 amino acids. Here the CDR3 DNA reads TGTGCCAGCAGCAAGGGGGAGGAGAATCAGCCCCAGCATTTT. This codes for CASSKGEENQPQHF.

The chain joins TRBV27 to TRBJ1-2; D gene unclear. V lost 9 bases and J 3 bases, leaving 20 bases between the germline ends. The CDR3 totals 15 residues. Germline CDR1 is MNHEY and CDR2 is SMNVEV (reference sequence). CDR3 amino acids: CASASAGGEDYGYTF. The CDR3 DNA is TGTGCCAGTGCATCGGCGGGAGGCGAAGACTATGGCTACACCTTC.

V usage is TRBV11-2 and J usage is TRBJ2-7; 11 positions agree with TRBD1. Germline-derived CDR1 and CDR2 are SGHAT and FQNNGV. The CDR3 sequence is 15 residues long. Germline trimming cut 5 bases from V and 3 bases from J; bases unmatched to any gene: 6. DNA for the CDR3: TGTGCCAGCAGCCAGCCGGGACAGGGGGGCTACGAGCAGTACTTC. It codes for CASSQPGQGGYEQYF.

This clone was detected only a few times. The chain employs TRBV4-2 and TRBJ2-1; TRBD2 agrees at 13 bases. V lost 2 bases, J lost 6 bases, and 1 base stayed unmatched. The CDR3 is 15 amino acids. Per germline, CDR1 LGHNA and CDR2 YNFKEQ. As DNA, the CDR3 is TGTGCCAGCAGCCAAACTAGCGGGGGGGCCAATGAGCAGTTCTTC. It specifies CASSQTSGGANEQFF.

On this clone itself: The junction differs from germline at one of its ends, possibly a read error. CDR3 in amino acids: CASSIRFSGF. CDR3 bases: TGTGCCAGCAGCATTAGGTTCTCGGGCTTC. The chain joins TRBV7-9 to TRBJ1-2; unclear D gene. The germline V gene has CDR1 SEHNR and CDR2 FQNEAQ (reference sequence). The CDR3 runs to 10 residues.